This T cell receptor (beta chain) was recovered during a study of control samples from healthy donors and cancer patients. This clone has more than one count but fewer than ten. Germline CDR1 SNHLY, CDR2 FYNNEI. The V gene lost 3 bases and the J gene lost 0 bases, with 12 bases spanning the gap. This CDR3 has 16 amino acids. Assay used: immunoSEQ multiplex PCR; TCRdb lists only in-frame clones, some missing. The sample contains approximately 150,000 clones, about 86% of which appear only once. This clonotype originated in a man between 18 and 29 years old in good health. The chain uses TRBV2 and TRBJ1-5, with D possibly being TRBD1 (6 bases). The sequenced sample consisted of blood. The CDR3 DNA sequence: TGTGCCAGCAGTGAGATGTCGGGACATAGCAATCAGCCCCAGCATTTT. It encodes CASSEMSGHSNQPQHF. The full variable domain, completed using reference TRBV2 and TRBJ1-5, is EPEVTQTPSHQVTQMGQEVILRCVPISNHLYFYWYRQILGQKVEFLVSFYNNEISEKSEIFDDQFSVERPDGSNFTLKIRSTKLEDSAMYFCASSEMSGHSNQPQHFGDGTRLSIL.